The clone carrying this T cell receptor beta chain occurred many times. Its antigen remains unidentified. The data originate from a study of CD8 T cells in ankylosing spondylitis. Broader study findings: A TCR beta motif of several highly homologous variants seemed to mark ankylosing spondylitis blood. Disease-linked clones reportedly showed significant enrichment in matched ankylosing spondylitis synovial fluid. In reactive arthritis synovial fluid and blood, some motif variants had been reported before. Disease-linked clones proved CD8+ and comparatively uncommon in peripheral blood.

Per the germline V gene, CDR1 is SGHRS and CDR2 is YFSETQ. The length of the CDR3 is 14 residues. The V end lost 1 base, the J end lost 0 bases, and 6 bases lay between the germline ends. TCRdb passed the 5' RACE reads through MiXCR, listing each CDR3 protein once. The sample contains roughly 260,000 distinct CDR3 sequences, around 20% of which appear only once. The TCR was taken from a male donor with ankylosing spondylitis or in good health (not recorded which). Sequences were obtained from blood, either unsorted or a sorted T cell fraction (not recorded which). The gene calls are TRBV5-1 and TRBJ2-3; D is tentatively TRBD1 or TRBD2 (5 bases each). In nucleotides, the CDR3 is TGCGCCAGCAGCTTGCGGGACAGCACAGATACGCAGTATTTT. This sequence encodes CASSLRDSTDTQYF.